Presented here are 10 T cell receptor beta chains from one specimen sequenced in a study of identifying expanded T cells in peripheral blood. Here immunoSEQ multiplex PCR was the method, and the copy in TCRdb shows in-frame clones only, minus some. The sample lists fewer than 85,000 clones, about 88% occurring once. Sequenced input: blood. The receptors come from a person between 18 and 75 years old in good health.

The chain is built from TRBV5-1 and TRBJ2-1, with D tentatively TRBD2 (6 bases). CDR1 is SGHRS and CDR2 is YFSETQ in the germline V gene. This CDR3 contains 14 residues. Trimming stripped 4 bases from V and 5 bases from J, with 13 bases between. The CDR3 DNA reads TGCGCCAGCAGCCTTCGGACTAAAAACAATGAGCAGTTCTTC. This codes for CASSLRTKNNEQFF.

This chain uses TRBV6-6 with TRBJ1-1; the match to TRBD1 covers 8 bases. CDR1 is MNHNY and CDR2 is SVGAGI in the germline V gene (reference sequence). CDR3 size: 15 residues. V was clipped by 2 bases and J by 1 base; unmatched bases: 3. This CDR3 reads CASSYHGTGNTEAFF. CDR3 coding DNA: TGTGCCAGCAGTTACCACGGGACAGGGAACACTGAAGCTTTCTTT.

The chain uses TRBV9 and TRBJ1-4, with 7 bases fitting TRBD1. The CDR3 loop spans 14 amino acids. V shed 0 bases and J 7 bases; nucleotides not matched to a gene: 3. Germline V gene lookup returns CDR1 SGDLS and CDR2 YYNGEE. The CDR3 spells CASSVGDSGEKLFF. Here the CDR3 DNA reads TGTGCCAGCAGCGTAGGGGACAGCGGTGAAAAACTGTTTTTT.

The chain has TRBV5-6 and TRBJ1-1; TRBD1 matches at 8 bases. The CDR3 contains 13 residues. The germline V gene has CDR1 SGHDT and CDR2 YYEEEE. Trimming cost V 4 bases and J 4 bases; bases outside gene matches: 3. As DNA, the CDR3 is TGTGCCAGCAGCCCGGGACAGGTCACTGAAGCTTTCTTT. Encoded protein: CASSPGQVTEAFF. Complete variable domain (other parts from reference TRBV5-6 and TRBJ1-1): DAGVTQSPTHLIKTRGQQVTLRCSPKSGHDTVSWYQQALGQGPQFIFQYYEEEERQRGNFPDRFSGHQFPNYSSELNVNALLLGDSALYLCASSPGQVTEAFFGQGTRLTVV.

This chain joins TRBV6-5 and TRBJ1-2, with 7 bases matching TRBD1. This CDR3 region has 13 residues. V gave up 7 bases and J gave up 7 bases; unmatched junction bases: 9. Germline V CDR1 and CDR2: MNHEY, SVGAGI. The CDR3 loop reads CASTLLDRAGYTF. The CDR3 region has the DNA TGTGCCAGCACTTTACTCGACAGGGCTGGCTACACCTTC.

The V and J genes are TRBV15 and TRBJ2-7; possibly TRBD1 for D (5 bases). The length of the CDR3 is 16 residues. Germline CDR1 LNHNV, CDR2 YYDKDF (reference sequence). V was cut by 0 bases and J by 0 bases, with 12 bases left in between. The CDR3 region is CATSRDSLRGSYEQYF. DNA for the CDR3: TGTGCCACCAGCAGAGACTCTTTAAGGGGCTCCTACGAGCAGTACTTC.

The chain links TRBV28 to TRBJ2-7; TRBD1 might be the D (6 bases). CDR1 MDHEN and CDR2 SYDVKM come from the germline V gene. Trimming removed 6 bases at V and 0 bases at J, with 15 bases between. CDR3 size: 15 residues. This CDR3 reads CASSATGLSSYEQYF. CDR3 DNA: TGTGCCAGCAGCGCGACAGGATTAAGCTCCTACGAGCAGTACTTC.

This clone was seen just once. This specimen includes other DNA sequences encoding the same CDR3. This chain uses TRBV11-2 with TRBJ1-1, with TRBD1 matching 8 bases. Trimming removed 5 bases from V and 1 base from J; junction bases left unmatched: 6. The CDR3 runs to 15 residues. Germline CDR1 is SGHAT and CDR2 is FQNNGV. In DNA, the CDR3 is TGTGCCAGCAGCCAAAGACAGGGGACGAACACTGAAGCTTTCTTT. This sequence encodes CASSQRQGTNTEAFF.

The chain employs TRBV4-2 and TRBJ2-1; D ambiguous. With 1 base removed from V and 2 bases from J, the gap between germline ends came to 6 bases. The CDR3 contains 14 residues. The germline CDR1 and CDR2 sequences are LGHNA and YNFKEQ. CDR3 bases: TGTGCCAGCAGCCAAGCCCTAGCCTACAATGAGCAGTTCTTC. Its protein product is CASSQALAYNEQFF.

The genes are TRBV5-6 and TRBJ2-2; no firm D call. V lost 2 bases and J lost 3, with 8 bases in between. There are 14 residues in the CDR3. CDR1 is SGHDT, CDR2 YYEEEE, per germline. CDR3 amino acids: CASSFRPYTGELFF. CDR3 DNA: TGTGCCAGCAGCTTTCGGCCTTACACCGGGGAGCTGTTTTTT.